This entry lists 21 T cell receptor beta chains sequenced from one sample in a study of T cell responses to AZD1222 COVID-19 vaccine. Clones were sequenced by immunoSEQ multiplex PCR, and TCRdb holds only the in-frame ones, with some missing. The sample has approximately 170,000 clones; over 85% are singletons. Here the sequenced sample was peripheral blood, taken on day 0 of AZD1222 vaccination. These receptors were taken from an adult in good health.

This clone was detected only a few times. This chain connects TRBV6-6 to TRBJ2-7, with D unresolved. CDR1 and CDR2 from the germline V gene are MNHNY and SVGAGI (reference sequence). This CDR3 is 14 amino acids long. V was shortened by 2 bases and J by 5 bases, with 13 bases between the two germline ends. In DNA form, the CDR3 reads TGTGCCAGCAGTTACGAGGCACTCCCGGACGAGCAGTACTTC. Its protein is CASSYEALPDEQYF.

This rearrangement joins TRBV3-1 (or the pseudogene TRBV3-2) to TRBJ2-1; D tentatively fits TRBD1 or TRBD2 (5 bases each). V was shortened by 3 bases and J by 9 bases, with 12 bases between the two germline ends. There are 13 residues in the CDR3. Germline CDR1 LGHDT, CDR2 YNNKEL (reference sequence). CDR3 in DNA: TGTGCCAGCAGCCAGCGAGGGGCCGGTGAGCAGTTCTTC. It codes for CASSQRGAGEQFF.

The chain recombines TRBV19 with TRBJ1-6; D not certain. Per germline, CDR1 LNHDA and CDR2 SQIVND (reference sequence). The CDR3 sequence is 12 residues long. Trimming took off 5 bases at V and 7 bases at J, with 6 bases between the two ends. Here the CDR3 reads CASSFPNSPLHF. The CDR3 DNA is TGTGCCAGTAGTTTCCCAAATTCACCCCTCCACTTT.

This chain links TRBV25-1 with TRBJ1-3, with 8 positions matching TRBD1. The length of the CDR3 is 14 residues. Germline V gene data show CDR1 as MGHDK and CDR2 as SYGVNS. The V segment lost 10 bases and the J segment 4 bases; nucleotides outside the gene matches: 9. Here the CDR3 reads CATGDRGNGNTIYF. In DNA form, the CDR3 reads TGTGCCACCGGAGACAGGGGTAACGGAAACACCATATATTTT. Together with reference TRBV25-1 and TRBJ1-3, the CDR3 gives the full variable domain: EADIYQTPRYLVIGTGKKITLECSQTMGHDKMYWYQQDPGMELHLIHYSYGVNSTEKGDLSSESTVSRIRTEHFPLTLESARPSHTSQYLCATGDRGNGNTIYFGEGSWLTVV.

The chain uses TRBV27 and TRBJ2-7; 7 bases align to TRBD1. The germline V gene has CDR1 MNHEY and CDR2 SMNVEV (reference sequence). Germline trimming cut 6 bases from V and 2 bases from J; bases unmatched to any gene: 7. This CDR3 region has 14 residues. The CDR3: CASSLRQGAYEQYF. DNA for the CDR3: TGTGCCAGCAGCCTCCGACAGGGCGCCTACGAGCAGTACTTC.

The count of this clone is one. This CDR3 reads CASSEGIGASGTDTQYF. CDR3 in DNA: TGTGCCAGCAGCGAGGGGATTGGAGCTTCGGGCACAGATACGCAGTATTTT. The gene calls are TRBV9 and TRBJ2-3, with D perhaps matching TRBD1 (5 bases). Germline CDR1 and CDR2: SGDLS and YYNGEE. The CDR3 is 17 residues long. The V end lost 3 bases, the J end lost 1 base, and 18 bases lay between the germline ends.

V gene TRBV5-6 combines with J gene TRBJ1-2; tentatively, D is TRBD1 (5 bases). V was trimmed by 6 bases and J by 2 bases, leaving 14 bases between them. The germline gives CDR1 SGHDT, CDR2 YYEEEE. The CDR3 covers 14 residues. In nucleotides, the CDR3 is TGTGCCAGCACCCGAGGGGACGTGAACTATGGCTACACCTTC. Residues: CASTRGDVNYGYTF.

This chain connects TRBV6-5 to TRBJ1-4; D ambiguous. CDR1 is MNHEY, CDR2 SVGAGI, per germline. The V end was cut by 1 base, the J end by 0 bases, with 9 bases between. CDR3 length: 16 residues. CDR3 sequence: CASSYLTLTTNEKLFF. CDR3 in DNA: TGTGCCAGCAGTTACTTGACGTTGACAACTAATGAAAAACTGTTTTTT.

V gene TRBV4-3 combines with J gene TRBJ1-1; D ambiguous. Per germline, CDR1 LGHNA and CDR2 YSLEER. The V end lost 1 base, the J end lost 5 bases, and 11 bases lay between the germline ends. The CDR3 contains 14 residues. The CDR3: CASSQGGLETEAFF. The CDR3 DNA sequence: TGCGCCAGCAGCCAAGGAGGGCTGGAGACTGAAGCTTTCTTT.

The rearrangement uses TRBV7-2 and TRBJ2-5, with TRBD1 identical over 8 bases. Germline CDR1 reads SGHTA; CDR2 reads FQGNSA. V lost 1 base and J lost 7; bases outside the gene matches: 11. The CDR3 runs 16 residues. CDR3: CASSLEAYRGYRTQYF. The DNA for the CDR3 is TGTGCCAGCAGCTTAGAAGCCTACAGGGGGTACCGGACCCAGTACTTC.

The sample holds one count of this clone. The CDR3 nucleotides read TGTGCCAGCAGTTACTCCGAGCCCGAAAAACTGTTTTTT. It encodes CASSYSEPEKLFF. This chain uses TRBV6-6 with TRBJ1-4; no reliable D call. Germline CDR1 is MNHNY and CDR2 is SVGAGI (reference sequence). The CDR3 is 13 residues long. V shed 0 bases and J shed 8 bases, with 7 bases lying between them.

The chain combines TRBV7-2 with TRBJ1-6, with a weak D call TRBD1 (5 bases). Per the germline V gene, CDR1 is SGHTA and CDR2 is FQGNSA. V lost 5 bases, J lost 10 bases, and 9 bases lay in between. The CDR3 is made up of 12 amino acids. The CDR3 DNA is TGTGCCAGCAGCGAGGCAGGGTCACCCCTCCACTTT. Translated, it gives CASSEAGSPLHF.

The chain uses TRBV6-5 and TRBJ2-4; 12 bases map to TRBD1. This CDR3 region has 15 residues. With V trimmed by 3 bases and J by 7 bases, 4 bases remained unmatched. Per germline, CDR1 MNHEY and CDR2 SVGAGI. This CDR3 reads CASSYSGQGANIQYF. The CDR3, as DNA: TGTGCCAGCAGTTATTCGGGACAGGGGGCCAACATTCAGTACTTC.

The chain uses TRBV6-4 and TRBJ2-1; 10 bases are a match to TRBD2. The CDR3 is 14 residues long. Germline V gene sequence: CDR1 MRHNA, CDR2 SNTAGT. After removal of 5 bases from V and 10 bases from J, the junction contained 8 bases not matched to a gene. The CDR3 here is CASSPGLASLEQFF. CDR3 in DNA: TGTGCCAGCAGTCCGGGACTAGCGTCTCTAGAGCAGTTCTTC.

This rearrangement joins TRBV18 to TRBJ2-3; D might be TRBD2 (5 bases). In germline, CDR1 is KGHSH, CDR2 LQKENI. This CDR3 has 13 residues. V lost 3 bases and J lost 6, with 10 bases in between. In DNA, the CDR3 is TGTGCCAGCTCACCGTCGGGGTGGGATACGCAGTATTTT. It specifies CASSPSGWDTQYF.

Comment on this clone: One junction end does not reproduce the germline sequence, and a read error may be involved. This chain connects TRBV7-7 to TRBJ2-1; the match to TRBD2 covers 13 bases. The length of the CDR3 is 15 residues. Germline CDR1 reads SSHAT; CDR2 reads FNYEAQ (reference sequence). The CDR3 DNA sequence: TGTGCTAGCAGCCGGACTAGCGGGAGAGCAGGCGAGCAGTTCTTC. As protein: CASSRTSGRAGEQFF.

This clone was picked up one time. The chain links TRBV28 to TRBJ2-7; 7 bases are a match to TRBD1. The CDR3 runs to 13 residues. V shed 7 bases, J shed 3 bases, and the junction held 6 bases outside the gene matches. The germline V gene encodes CDR1 MDHEN and CDR2 SYDVKM. CDR3 sequence reads: CASTGTAGYEQYF. CDR3 in DNA: TGTGCCAGCACCGGGACAGCAGGCTACGAGCAGTACTTC.

The chain is built from TRBV18 and TRBJ1-4; no clear D. This CDR3 has 18 amino acids. V lost 1 base, J lost 2 bases, and 17 bases lay in between. Germline lookup yields CDR1 KGHSH and CDR2 LQKENI. In DNA form, the CDR3 reads TGTGCCAGCTCACCACGAGAAGGGAAAGGTGCCACTAATGAAAAACTGTTTTTT. It codes for CASSPREGKGATNEKLFF. The full variable domain, completed using reference TRBV18 and TRBJ1-4, is NAGVMQNPRHLVRRRGQEARLRCSPMKGHSHVYWYRQLPEEGLKFMVYLQKENIIDESGMPKERFSAEFPKEGPSILRIQQVVRGDSAAYFCASSPREGKGATNEKLFFGSGTQLSVL.

The sample holds a few counts of this clone. CDR3: CASSQEGFIAKRAYEQYF. The CDR3 nucleotides are TGTGCCAGCAGCCAAGAGGGGTTTATAGCTAAGCGGGCCTACGAGCAGTACTTC. The chain joins TRBV14 to TRBJ2-7, with a tentative D call TRBD2 (6 bases). V lost 0 bases and J lost 2, with 20 bases in between. This CDR3 spans 18 amino acids. The germline V gene has CDR1 SGHDN and CDR2 FVKESK.

The rearrangement links TRBV7-2 to TRBJ2-5; 16 nucleotides line up with TRBD2. Per germline, CDR1 SGHTA and CDR2 FQGNSA. The V and J ends lost 7 bases and 2 bases, in that order; junction bases with no gene match: 10. The CDR3 has 18 amino acids. The CDR3 nucleotides are TGTGCCAGCACCGGAACGGGACTAGCGGGGGGGCAGCAAGAGACCCAGTACTTC. The encoded protein is CASTGTGLAGGQQETQYF.

This chain joins TRBV9 and TRBJ1-2, with 10 bases matching TRBD1. This CDR3 spans 15 amino acids. Germline lookup yields CDR1 SGDLS and CDR2 YYNGEE. Trimming cost V 4 bases and J 1 base; bases outside gene matches: 4. Here the CDR3 reads CASSLGQGGNYGYTF. DNA for the CDR3: TGTGCCAGCAGCTTAGGACAGGGGGGTAACTATGGCTACACCTTC.